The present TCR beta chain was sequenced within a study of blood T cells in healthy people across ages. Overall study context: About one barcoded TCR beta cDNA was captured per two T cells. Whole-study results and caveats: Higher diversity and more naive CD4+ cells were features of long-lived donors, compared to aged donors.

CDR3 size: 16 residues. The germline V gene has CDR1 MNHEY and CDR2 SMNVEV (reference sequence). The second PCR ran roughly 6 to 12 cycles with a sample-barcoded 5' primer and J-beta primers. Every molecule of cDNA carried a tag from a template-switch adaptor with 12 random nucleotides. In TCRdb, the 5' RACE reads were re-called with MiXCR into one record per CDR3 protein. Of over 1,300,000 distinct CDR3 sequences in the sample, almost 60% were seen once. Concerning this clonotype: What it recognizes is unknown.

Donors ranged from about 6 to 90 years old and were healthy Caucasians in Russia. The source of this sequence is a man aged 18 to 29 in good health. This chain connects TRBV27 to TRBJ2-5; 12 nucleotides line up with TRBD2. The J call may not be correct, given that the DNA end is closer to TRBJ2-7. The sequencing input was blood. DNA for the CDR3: TGTGCCAGCAGTCAGAGACTAGCGGGGGATGCCTACGAGCAGTACTTC. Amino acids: CASSQRLAGDAYEQYF.